Included here is one TCR beta chain sequence, with context. The CDR3 has 16 amino acids. V trimming: 2 bases; J trimming: 9 bases; junction bases outside the gene matches: 11. Germline loops: CDR1 MNHEY, CDR2 SVGAGI. 60 Vbeta and 13 Jbeta primers were used in PCR. Clones were read by immunoSEQ multiplex PCR, and TCRdb kept only the in-frame ones, dropping some. The sample yields about 190,000 clones, about nine tenths seen once. These data belong to a study of cytomegalovirus exposure and HLA in healthy donors. The sequence came from a man aged 25 to 40 in good health and CMV-seronegative. Material for sequencing was PBMCs. The chain recombines TRBV6-5 with TRBJ2-1; 9 bases agree with TRBD1. The CDR3 nucleotides read TGTGCCAGCAGTTACGGGGGACAGGGAAGACTGGGTGAGCAGTTCTTC. Translation: CASSYGGQGRLGEQFF.